This T cell receptor (beta chain) was captured by sequencing in a study of blood T cell repertoires in COVID-19. Study-wide context: Spain, Italy and the United States supplied samples that represented acute and convalescent COVID-19. T cells, B-cell-depleted T cells, or PBMCs provided the cDNA or gDNA that served as material.

Sequenced by immunoSEQ multiplex PCR; TCRdb stores in-frame clones only, minus some. The sample consists of about 80,000 clones, approximately 79% of them appearing once. Trimming removed 4 bases at V and 10 bases at J, with 26 bases between. CDR1 is SGHTA, CDR2 FQGNSA, per germline. The CDR3 runs to 17 residues. The sequence was obtained from a man between 65 and 85 years old with active or convalescent COVID-19. Input material: peripheral blood. The rearrangement joins TRBV7-2 to TRBJ2-1; D is possibly TRBD2 (6 bases). The CDR3 coding sequence is TGTGCCAGCAGCTCGAGAAGAACTAGCACCACACGTGGGGAGCAGTTCTTC. Protein: CASSSRRTSTTRGEQFF.